The 6 T cell receptor beta chains in this list originate from one sample, sequenced in a study of control samples from healthy donors and cancer patients (dated by TCRdb to 2020 to 2021). Library construction relied on the immunoSEQ multiplex PCR assay. The source is immuneACCESS, and TCRdb retained only in-frame sequences with V and J called. Part of the clones is not carried over; for the studies checked, unresolved V genes explain less than half of this, and the remainder is unexplained. The sample contains about 95,000 clones, about 85% of them found a single time. Around 20% of the sample rests with the top ten. Sequencing used blood. The receptors shown here come from a man aged 25 to 45 in good health.

The chain links TRBV27 to TRBJ2-7, with 10 nucleotides matching TRBD1. The CDR3 has 13 residues. J gave up 4 bases and V 8 bases, and 5 bases lay outside the gene matches. Germline V gene lookup returns CDR1 MNHEY and CDR2 SMNVEV (reference sequence). The CDR3 reads CASATGGLYEQYF. The CDR3 DNA reads TGTGCCAGCGCGACAGGGGGCTTGTACGAGCAGTACTTC.

This chain uses TRBV6-5 with TRBJ2-7, with D possibly called TRBD1 or TRBD2 (6 bases each). V lost 2 bases to trimming and J lost 2 bases, with 13 bases between them. This CDR3 contains 15 residues. Per the germline V gene, CDR1 is MNHEY and CDR2 is SVGAGI. CDR3: CASSYSRGLAYEQYF. CDR3 nucleotide sequence: TGTGCCAGCAGTTACAGCCGGGGGCTGGCCTACGAGCAGTACTTC.

CDR3 residues: CASSGGQWYGYTF. CDR3 coding DNA: TGTGCCAGCAGTGGGGGGCAATGGTATGGCTACACCTTC. This chain joins TRBV2 and TRBJ1-2, with a tentative D call TRBD1 (6 bases). Trimming removed 4 bases at V and 5 bases at J, with 11 bases between. The CDR3 is made up of 13 amino acids. The germline V gene has CDR1 SNHLY and CDR2 FYNNEI.

This clone occurred a few times. The rearrangement links TRBV6-6 to TRBJ2-3, with D hard to call. The CDR3 consists of 16 residues. CDR1 is MNHNY and CDR2 is SVGAGI in the germline V gene (reference sequence). Trimming removed 8 bases at V and 4 bases at J, with 22 bases between. CDR3 amino acids: CASRSTGLRRSDTQYF. Here the CDR3 DNA reads TGTGCCAGCCGGTCGACTGGGCTTCGTCGTTCAGATACGCAGTATTTT.

This clone was counted a single time. The chain has TRBV19 and TRBJ1-4; D perhaps matches TRBD1 (5 bases). Germline values: CDR1 LNHDA, CDR2 SQIVND (reference sequence). The CDR3 runs to 13 residues. Trimming took off 6 bases at V and 7 bases at J, with 12 bases between the two ends. CDR3 nucleotide sequence: TGTGCCAGTAGCGGGACCGCTATTGAAAAACTGTTTTTT. This sequence encodes CASSGTAIEKLFF.

V and J are TRBV3-1 (or the pseudogene TRBV3-2) and TRBJ1-3, with D unresolved. This CDR3 has 17 residues. The V gene lost 3 bases and the J gene lost 1 base, with 16 bases spanning the gap. Germline V gene data show CDR1 as LGHDT and CDR2 as YNNKEL (reference sequence). CDR3 DNA sequence: TGTGCCAGCAGCCAGGAGGAGGGTATTGGGTCTGGAAACACCATATATTTT. This codes for CASSQEEGIGSGNTIYF.